This T cell receptor (beta chain) originates from a study of CD8 T cells in Susac syndrome. General study points: It was acknowledged in the study that its TCR sequencing and HLA analysis involved a relatively small number of individuals.

Random hexamers primed reverse transcription of about 0.45 to 1 ug RNA. TCR beta CDR3 was amplified by immunoSEQ covering 54 Vbeta and 13 Jbeta. MiXCR, applied by TCRdb to the immunoSEQ multiplex PCR reads, yields one record per CDR3 protein. The sample gives roughly 330,000 distinct CDR3 sequences, 92% of which show up once; roughly 0.064% is in the top ten. Note on this clonotype: Antigen: not known.

J was trimmed by 0 bases and V by 5 bases; bases with no gene match: 8. Germline-derived CDR1 and CDR2 are DFQATT and SNEGSKA (reference sequence). CDR3 length equals 16 residues. FACS was used to enrich TEMRA cells, whereas the CD8+ and CD4+ T cells were obtained by negative isolation. Sequencing was done on a sample of CD4+ T cells from PBMCs. V usage is TRBV20-1 and J usage is TRBJ2-7, with 12 bases that match TRBD2. The sequence was collected from a human donor with multiple sclerosis. The CDR3 sequence is CSASSGTSGFSYEQYF. The DNA of the CDR3 is TGCAGTGCTTCTTCCGGGACTAGCGGGTTCTCCTACGAGCAGTACTTC.